This T cell receptor beta chain comes out of a study of T-cell reconstitution after alpha-beta-depleted transplantation in children. V was pared by 5 bases and J by 4 bases, with 9 bases between. The germline V gene has CDR1 SGHAT and CDR2 FQNNGV. The CDR3 contains 13 residues. This clonotype was recorded many times. Its antigen is unidentified. Study findings and constraints: By about two months after transplant, alpha-beta T cells reportedly arose from several hundred graft clones that had expanded. From newly produced T cells came most of the T-cell counts and diversity one year after transplant. Surviving recipient T cells and thymic progenitors underlay high day-60 TCRbeta diversity in some patients.

Unique molecular identifiers were incorporated into the prepared TCRbeta library. TCRdb re-analysed the PCR reads in MiXCR, keeping a single row per CDR3 protein. The table lists 700,000 to 950,000 distinct CDR3 sequences, around 15% of them singletons. V gene TRBV11-2 combines with J gene TRBJ2-1, with D perhaps matching TRBD1 (5 bases). The TCR sequence derives from a male patient between 10 and 17 years old who had a stem cell transplant for acute lymphoblastic leukemia, so the T cells may come from the graft donor. Sequencing used PBMCs, mostly from graft donor cells, obtained 360 days after TCRalphabeta/CD19-depleted stem cell transplant. This chain's CDR3 is CASSKGNYNEQFF. DNA of the CDR3: TGTGCCAGCAGCAAGGGGAATTACAATGAGCAGTTCTTC.